Below, 7 T cell receptor beta chains from the same sample are listed, as sequenced in a study of T-cell memory formation after mild COVID-19 (dated by TCRdb to the early 2020s). Library method: 5' RACE. The instrument given in TCRdb is Illumina NovaSeq 6000. The public reads were reprocessed in TCRdb via fastp at Q25 and MiXCR, keeping in-frame beta chains. Rows merge per CDR3 protein into single entries with the most common DNA and genes. Present in this sample are roughly 320,000 distinct CDR3 sequences, approximately 29% of which were seen just once. The ten most abundant clones make up roughly 14% of the sample. Sequencing was done on a sample of PBMCs or a T cell subset sorted from them (not recorded which). The source of these receptors is an adult woman who had mild COVID-19 (a few samples of this study predate the infection). The sample titles of this study are shuffled in the database, so cell type and time point are left out; the donor was told from shared clones.

This rearrangement joins TRBV5-4 to TRBJ2-7; D remains ambiguous. Between the trimmed V and J ends, which lost 0 bases and 1 base, there was a span of 8 bases. Germline V gene lookup returns CDR1 SGHNT and CDR2 YYREEE (reference sequence). This CDR3 is built from 14 residues. DNA of the CDR3: TGTGCCAGCAGCTTGGCAGCAAGTTCCTACGAGCAGTACTTC. Residues: CASSLAASSYEQYF. The full variable domain, in which reference TRBV5-4 and TRBJ2-7 provide the parts outside the CDR3, is ETGVTQSPTHLIKTRGQQVTLRCSSQSGHNTVSWYQQALGQGPQFIFQYYREEENGRGNFPPRFSGLQFPNYSSELNVNALELDDSALYLCASSLAASSYEQYFGPGTRLTVT.

The chain employs TRBV27 and TRBJ1-6, with no clear D. CDR3 length: 14 amino acids. The V gene's germline CDR1 is MNHEY and CDR2 SMNVEV (reference sequence). V was trimmed by 1 base and J by 7 bases, leaving 8 bases between them. The CDR3 sequence is CASSLLRVNSPLHF. The CDR3 bases are TGTGCCAGCAGTTTATTAAGGGTGAATTCACCCCTCCACTTT.

This chain joins TRBV7-8 and TRBJ1-2; 7 bases fit TRBD1. This CDR3 is 16 amino acids long. Germline lookup yields CDR1 SGHVS and CDR2 FQNEAQ. The junction had 8 bases not matched to a gene; V was cut back by 0 bases and J by 4 bases. The CDR3 sequence: CASSLASGGQTYGYTF. In DNA form, the CDR3 reads TGTGCCAGCAGCTTAGCGAGTGGGGGACAGACCTATGGCTACACCTTC. Complete variable domain (other parts from reference TRBV7-8 and TRBJ1-2): GAGVSQSPRYKVAKRGQDVALRCDPISGHVSLFWYQQALGQGPEFLTYFQNEAQLDKSGLPSDRFFAERPEGSVSTLKIQRTQQEDSAVYLCASSLASGGQTYGYTFGSGTRLTVV.

The chain recombines TRBV20-1 with TRBJ2-7; D is possibly TRBD1 (6 bases). The germline V gene encodes CDR1 DFQATT and CDR2 SNEGSKA (reference sequence). This CDR3 has 14 residues. V was pared by 1 base and J by 0 bases, with 10 bases between. The CDR3 loop reads CSARGGHASYEQYF. The CDR3 bases are TGCAGTGCTAGAGGGGGACACGCCTCCTACGAGCAGTACTTC.

This clonotype was counted only a few times. This chain connects TRBV29-1 to TRBJ2-7; 10 bases line up with TRBD1. The germline gives CDR1 SQVTM, CDR2 ANQGSEA. CDR3 length: 14 residues. Trimming at V came to 6 bases and at J to 6 bases, leaving 11 bases not matched to a gene. CDR3 sequence reads: CSVGTGTGVAEQYF. Here the CDR3 DNA reads TGCAGCGTAGGGACGGGGACAGGGGTCGCCGAGCAGTACTTC.

In this sample, this clonotype turned up a few times. The V and J genes are TRBV29-1 and TRBJ2-1; the match to TRBD1 covers 9 bases. The trim removed 4 bases at V and 7 bases at J, leaving 5 bases unmatched. Germline CDR1 SQVTM, CDR2 ANQGSEA. The CDR3 loop spans 13 amino acids. DNA of the CDR3: TGCAGCGTTGTGGACAGGGGCCAGAATGAGCAGTTCTTC. This encodes CSVVDRGQNEQFF.

This clonotype occurred a few times. The V and J genes are TRBV24-1 and TRBJ2-1, with D tentatively TRBD1 (6 bases). The CDR3 is made up of 15 amino acids. Germline CDR1 reads KGHDR; CDR2 reads SFDVKD. With 4 bases removed from V and 4 bases from J, the gap between germline ends came to 13 bases. This CDR3 reads CATSETGPLYNEQFF. CDR3 bases: TGTGCCACCAGTGAAACAGGGCCCTTATACAATGAGCAGTTCTTC.